The TCR beta chain described here comes from a study of blood T cell repertoires in COVID-19. Turning to the study itself: T cells, B-cell-depleted T cells, or PBMCs provided the cDNA or gDNA that served as material.

After removal of 3 bases from V and 7 bases from J, the junction contained 4 bases not matched to a gene. CDR3 size: 14 residues. Per the germline V gene, CDR1 is MDHEN and CDR2 is SYDVKM. As handled by the study authors: Researchers report that nucleated cell counts were estimated from reference gene primer amplification. This table comes from immunoSEQ multiplex PCR, and its TCRdb copy is limited to in-frame clones, with some not included. From that table come the V and J calls and clone size; the DNA was used to work out D and trimming. The sample lists around 200,000 clones, approximately 91% occurring once.

Source material: peripheral blood. The sequence derives from a man aged 18-30 years with active or convalescent COVID-19. This rearrangement joins TRBV28 to TRBJ2-2, with 8 bases identical to TRBD2. The CDR3 loop is CASSLIAGLGELFF. The CDR3 DNA reads as TGTGCCAGCAGTTTGATAGCGGGACTCGGGGAGCTGTTTTTT.